The 9 T cell receptor beta chains below were found in one sample sequenced in a study of T cell responses to AZD1222 COVID-19 vaccine. This table comes from immunoSEQ multiplex PCR, and its TCRdb copy is limited to in-frame clones, with some not included. The sample shows approximately 190,000 clones, approximately 90% of them seen only once. The source was peripheral blood, collected on day 0 of AZD1222 vaccination. These receptors all stem from an adult in good health.

This clone was found once. CDR3 residues: CASSVGGSLNTEAFF. The CDR3 region has the DNA TGTGCCAGCAGCGTAGGTGGCAGCTTGAACACTGAAGCTTTCTTT. The chain employs TRBV9 and TRBJ1-1; D call uncertain. Trimming stripped 0 bases from V and 0 bases from J, with 9 bases between. The CDR3 extends over 15 amino acids. CDR1 is SGDLS, CDR2 YYNGEE, per germline.

This clone was recorded once. This sample also contains other DNA sequences that code for the same CDR3. This chain connects TRBV5-1 to TRBJ1-2; no clear D. This CDR3 has 12 amino acids. V was shortened by 0 bases and J by 8 bases, with 8 bases between the two germline ends. The germline V gene has CDR1 SGHRS and CDR2 YFSETQ. CDR3 bases: TGCGCCAGCAGCTTGGATCGCGGCGGCTACACCTTC. Encoded protein: CASSLDRGGYTF.

V is TRBV9 and J is TRBJ1-1; D unresolved. Germline CDR1 is SGDLS and CDR2 is YYNGEE. This CDR3 is 13 amino acids long. The V gene lost 3 bases and the J gene lost 4 bases, with 10 bases spanning the gap. CDR3 DNA: TGTGCCAGCAGCGGCGTCCCAAGCACTGAAGCTTTCTTT. This codes for CASSGVPSTEAFF.

As to this clone: A read error may produce the germline difference seen at one junction end. The chain recombines TRBV20-1 with TRBJ1-5, with no clear D. The germline CDR1 and CDR2 sequences are DFQATT and SNEGSKA (reference sequence). The CDR3 sequence is 11 residues long. The CDR3 is CSARVGQRPFF. CDR3 bases: TGCAGTGCTAGAGTCGGGCAACGCCCATTTTTC.

The chain carries TRBV18 and TRBJ1-4; 9 bases agree with TRBD1. This CDR3 is built from 15 residues. The V segment lost 4 bases and the J segment 1 base; nucleotides outside the gene matches: 1. The V gene's germline CDR1 is KGHSH and CDR2 LQKENI. The CDR3 sequence: CASSRGQGTNEKLFF. CDR3 bases: TGTGCCAGCTCACGGGGACAGGGAACTAATGAAAAACTGTTTTTT.

The V call is TRBV11-2, the J call TRBJ2-3, with TRBD1 matching 9 bases. The CDR3 totals 16 residues. Looked up from germline, CDR1 is SGHAT and CDR2 is FQNNGV. V lost 5 bases to trimming and J lost 7 bases; unmatched junction nucleotides: 13. DNA of the CDR3: TGTGCCAGCAGCCCATGGACAGGGGAAGGCCCCTATACGCAGTATTTT. Residues: CASSPWTGEGPYTQYF.

This chain joins TRBV20-1 and TRBJ2-7; a weak D match, TRBD1 (5 bases). Trimming removed 5 bases from V and 6 bases from J, with 11 bases in between. The CDR3 totals 11 residues. Looked up from germline, CDR1 is DFQATT and CDR2 is SNEGSKA (reference sequence). CDR3 loop: CSAPMGLEQYF. As DNA, the CDR3 is TGCAGTGCTCCGATGGGGCTCGAGCAGTACTTC.

The sample holds a few counts of this clone. CDR3 sequence: CASSELGQQYEQYF. The CDR3 coding sequence is TGTGCCAGCAGTGAGTTGGGACAGCAATACGAGCAGTACTTC. The gene calls are TRBV2 and TRBJ2-7; TRBD1 matches at 7 bases. The CDR3 loop spans 14 amino acids. V was clipped by 3 bases and J by 4 bases; unmatched bases: 6. Germline V gene lookup returns CDR1 SNHLY and CDR2 FYNNEI.

V usage is TRBV7-2 and J usage is TRBJ2-1; the D is unclear. This CDR3 spans 15 amino acids. Deletions cut 0 bases from V and 2 bases from J, with 8 bases between. Germline V gene sequence: CDR1 SGHTA, CDR2 FQGNSA. This CDR3 reads CASSLAPVTYNEQFF. The CDR3, as DNA: TGTGCCAGCAGCTTAGCCCCTGTGACCTACAATGAGCAGTTCTTC.